Presented here are 28 T cell receptor beta chains from one specimen sequenced in a study of T cell responses to AZD1222 COVID-19 vaccine. Repertoires were generated with immunoSEQ multiplex PCR, while TCRdb's copy carries only in-frame clones and drops some. The sample contains approximately 79,000 clones, about 90% of which appear only once. The material was peripheral blood, obtained on day 0 of AZD1222 vaccination. The receptors were sampled from an adult in good health.

The V gene is TRBV6-5, the J gene TRBJ2-7, with D perhaps TRBD2 (7 bases). Germline assignment: CDR1 MNHEY and CDR2 SVGAGI. The CDR3 extends over 15 amino acids. The germline V and J ends were trimmed by 3 bases and 4 bases, with 16 bases remaining between them. The CDR3, as DNA: TGTGCCAGCAGTTATCCCAGGGGAGGGAGGTACGAGCAGTACTTC. Protein sequence: CASSYPRGGRYEQYF.

This chain links TRBV5-5 with TRBJ2-3, with TRBD2 identical over 12 bases. The CDR3 consists of 16 residues. In germline, CDR1 is SGHKS, CDR2 YYEKEE (reference sequence). J gave up 3 bases and V 5 bases, and 7 bases lay outside the gene matches. The CDR3 bases are TGTGCCAGCAGTTTGTTGGGGACTAGCGGGACAGATACGCAGTATTTT. Residues: CASSLLGTSGTDTQYF.

This clone showed up just once. The chain carries TRBV10-1 and TRBJ2-1; TRBD1 matches 7 bases. J gave up 4 bases and V 5 bases, and 8 bases lay outside the gene matches. The CDR3 sequence is 15 residues long. Germline CDR1 WNHNN, CDR2 SYGVQD (reference sequence). CDR3 protein: CASSLGTEGYNEQFF. The CDR3 DNA follows: TGCGCCAGCAGTCTCGGGACAGAGGGATACAATGAGCAGTTCTTC.

This clone was seen a single time. At the DNA level, this CDR3 is encoded by other sequences in the same sample as well. As DNA, the CDR3 is TGCGCCAGCTCCCCGGGACAGGGGGCATACGAGCAGTACTTC. Its protein product is CASSPGQGAYEQYF. The V call is TRBV5-1, the J call TRBJ2-7; 12 bases fit TRBD1. From germline, CDR1 is SGHRS and CDR2 YFSETQ. This CDR3 contains 14 residues. With V trimmed by 7 bases and J by 4 bases, 6 bases remained unmatched.

The chain links TRBV7-9 to TRBJ2-7; D remains ambiguous. With 4 bases removed from V and 4 bases from J, the gap between germline ends came to 5 bases. Germline-derived CDR1 and CDR2 are SEHNR and FQNEAQ (reference sequence). The CDR3 is made up of 11 amino acids. In DNA, the CDR3 is TGTGCCAGCAGCTCCAGGTACGAGCAGTACTTC. This gives the protein CASSSRYEQYF.

The J gene is TRBJ2-1, the V gene TRBV2; D unclear. The V gene's germline CDR1 is SNHLY and CDR2 FYNNEI. This CDR3 is built from 14 residues. The V end was cut by 4 bases, the J end by 4 bases, with 11 bases between. For the CDR3, the DNA is TGTGCCAGCAGTGCAAATTCCGTTTACAATGAGCAGTTCTTC. Translating it yields CASSANSVYNEQFF.

The rearrangement uses TRBV6-5 and TRBJ1-6; D is undetermined. Germline lookup yields CDR1 MNHEY and CDR2 SVGAGI. V lost 0 bases and J 7 bases, leaving 13 bases between the germline ends. The CDR3 covers 16 residues. CDR3 protein: CASSYSYRQSNSPLHF. CDR3 bases: TGTGCCAGCAGTTACTCTTATCGGCAGTCGAATTCACCCCTCCACTTT.

The rearrangement joins TRBV5-1 to TRBJ2-5; no clear D. CDR1 is SGHRS, CDR2 YFSETQ, per germline. CDR3 length: 15 amino acids. V shed 0 bases and J shed 0 bases, with 9 bases lying between them. The CDR3 loop reads CASSLEGKNQETQYF. The CDR3 nucleotides are TGCGCCAGCAGCTTGGAGGGTAAGAACCAAGAGACCCAGTACTTC.

The chain carries TRBV6-1 and TRBJ2-7; no firm D call. Trimming shortened V by 3 bases and J by 3 bases, and 9 bases separated the two germline ends. Germline V gene sequence: CDR1 MNHNS, CDR2 SASEGT. This CDR3 comprises 13 residues. CDR3 sequence (DNA): TGTGCCAGCAGTGAGAACTTAAACTACGAGCAGTACTTC. It yields the protein CASSENLNYEQYF.

CDR3 coding DNA: TGTGCCAGCAGTATCGACCGGTTGGGCTACACCTTC. Amino acid sequence: CASSIDRLGYTF. V and J are TRBV27 and TRBJ1-2; no firm D call. V dropped 5 bases and J dropped 8 bases, with 12 bases sitting between them. Germline lookup yields CDR1 MNHEY and CDR2 SMNVEV (reference sequence). The CDR3 has 12 residues.

The chain joins TRBV5-6 to TRBJ2-1, with no clear D. Trimming shortened V by 3 bases and J by 7 bases, and 14 bases separated the two germline ends. The germline gives CDR1 SGHDT, CDR2 YYEEEE. The CDR3 is 14 residues long. DNA for the CDR3: TGTGCCAGCAGCTCCTCAATGCCCGTAAATGAGCAGTTCTTC. As protein: CASSSSMPVNEQFF.

The V call is TRBV5-1, the J call TRBJ2-6; 8 nucleotides agree with TRBD2. Trimming at V came to 7 bases and at J to 0 bases, leaving 12 bases not matched to a gene. The germline V gene has CDR1 SGHRS and CDR2 YFSETQ. This CDR3 is 18 amino acids long. CDR3 amino acids: CASRRGELAASGANVLTF. The CDR3 DNA reads as TGCGCCAGCCGGCGAGGAGAACTAGCGGCCTCTGGGGCCAACGTCCTGACTTTC.

The chain uses TRBV5-4 and TRBJ1-1; D remains ambiguous. Trimming removed 2 bases from V and 0 bases from J, with 8 bases in between. This CDR3 comprises 14 residues. CDR1 SGHNT and CDR2 YYREEE come from the germline V gene (reference sequence). CDR3 amino acids: CASSFFTLNTEAFF. The DNA of the CDR3 is TGTGCCAGCAGCTTTTTCACCCTGAACACTGAAGCTTTCTTT.

V is TRBV27 and J is TRBJ2-7; no clear D gene. The ends were cut back, 2 bases at V and 6 bases at J, with 17 bases in the middle. CDR3 length: 15 amino acids. CDR1 and CDR2 from the germline V gene are MNHEY and SMNVEV (reference sequence). CDR3 nucleotides: TGTGCCAGCAGTTTAGAGGTGCCCGGCTTAGGCGAGCAGTACTTC. It specifies CASSLEVPGLGEQYF.

This chain joins TRBV14 and TRBJ2-7; 11 positions match TRBD2. Trimming at V came to 1 base and at J to 1 base, leaving 0 bases not matched to a gene. The CDR3 is 15 residues long. The germline V gene has CDR1 SGHDN and CDR2 FVKESK. CDR3 residues: CASSQGLAGSYEQYF. CDR3 sequence (DNA): TGTGCCAGCAGCCAAGGACTAGCGGGATCCTACGAGCAGTACTTC.

J is TRBJ1-1 and V is TRBV3-1 (or the pseudogene TRBV3-2), with D unresolved. In germline, CDR1 is LGHDT, CDR2 YNNKEL (reference sequence). The CDR3 is 12 residues long. V dropped 2 bases and J dropped 8 bases, with 9 bases sitting between them. The CDR3 DNA is TGTGCCAGCAGCCAAATCAGCGGAGAAGCTTTCTTT. Translated, it gives CASSQISGEAFF.

This sequence joins TRBV29-1 and TRBJ1-1; 7 nucleotides agree with TRBD1. The CDR3 covers 13 residues. V was clipped by 2 bases and J by 2 bases; unmatched bases: 2. The germline gives CDR1 SQVTM, CDR2 ANQGSEA. The CDR3 sequence is CSVEKGGNTEAFF. In DNA form, the CDR3 reads TGCAGCGTTGAAAAAGGGGGCAACACTGAAGCTTTCTTT.

This CDR3 reads CASSTQTNYGYTF. As DNA, the CDR3 is TGTGCCAGCAGTACCCAGACTAACTATGGCTACACCTTC. The J gene is TRBJ1-2, the V gene TRBV27, with no clear D. Germline V gene sequence: CDR1 MNHEY, CDR2 SMNVEV (reference sequence). Trimming shortened V by 5 bases and J by 0 bases, and 7 bases separated the two germline ends. This CDR3 has 13 amino acids.

V and J are TRBV6-5 and TRBJ2-7; 10 nucleotides line up with TRBD1. The V gene's germline CDR1 is MNHEY and CDR2 SVGAGI. This CDR3 is built from 14 residues. V dropped 6 bases and J dropped 2; count of bases not matched to a gene: 4. CDR3 sequence: CASSPGQGAYEQYF. Here the CDR3 DNA reads TGTGCCAGCAGCCCAGGACAGGGGGCCTACGAGCAGTACTTC.

This clone was observed a handful of times. The chain recombines TRBV28 with TRBJ2-3, with 14 bases aligning to TRBD2. Unmatched junction bases numbered 4, after V lost 2 bases and J lost 3 bases. Germline values: CDR1 MDHEN, CDR2 SYDVKM. The CDR3 runs 17 residues. The CDR3 DNA reads TGTGCCAGCAGTTTAGCGACTAGCGGGAGGGGGACAGATACGCAGTATTTT. Protein product: CASSLATSGRGTDTQYF.

The genes are TRBV18 and TRBJ2-1; 7 nucleotides agree with TRBD2. Germline V gene lookup returns CDR1 KGHSH and CDR2 LQKENI. The CDR3 consists of 20 residues. V was clipped by 1 base and J by 2 bases; unmatched bases: 17. CDR3 sequence reads: CASSPLRLASGSGAYNEQFF. CDR3 coding DNA: TGTGCCAGCTCACCACTCCGGTTGGCTAGCGGTAGTGGGGCCTACAATGAGCAGTTCTTC.

The chain is built from TRBV29-1 and TRBJ1-2; 7 bases agree with TRBD1. CDR3 length equals 15 residues. J lost 6 bases, V lost 5 bases, and 15 bases had no gene match. Germline CDR1 reads SQVTM; CDR2 reads ANQGSEA. CDR3 loop: CSVSPTGITSDGYTF. CDR3 nucleotide sequence: TGCAGCGTTAGTCCGACAGGGATAACTTCCGATGGCTACACCTTC.

The chain links TRBV20-1 to TRBJ2-1, with D maybe TRBD2 (6 bases). The CDR3 is 14 amino acids. Germline CDR1 is DFQATT and CDR2 is SNEGSKA (reference sequence). Trimming removed 3 bases from V and 3 bases from J, with 12 bases in between. The CDR3 region is CSASGTGYYNEQFF. The CDR3, as DNA: TGCAGTGCTAGTGGGACTGGGTACTACAATGAGCAGTTCTTC.

This clone was seen a single time. The chain carries TRBV19 and TRBJ2-7, with D perhaps matching TRBD2 (6 bases). Germline CDR1 reads LNHDA; CDR2 reads SQIVND (reference sequence). The CDR3 has 15 residues. V was shortened by 3 bases and J by 5 bases, with 17 bases between the two germline ends. The CDR3 region is CASSIRDFSADEQYF. CDR3 in DNA: TGTGCCAGTAGTATTAGGGACTTTAGCGCCGACGAGCAGTACTTC.

Only one count was recorded for this clone. V gene TRBV15 combines with J gene TRBJ2-2; D unclear. Looked up from germline, CDR1 is LNHNV and CDR2 is YYDKDF (reference sequence). The CDR3 loop spans 15 amino acids. Trimming cost V 0 bases and J 4 bases, with 9 bases left between them. For the CDR3, the DNA is TGTGCCACCAGCAGAGATGAGGTCAGCACCGGGGAGCTGTTTTTT. As protein: CATSRDEVSTGELFF.

This clone was found once. The gene calls are TRBV27 and TRBJ1-1; 9 bases align to TRBD1. Germline lookup yields CDR1 MNHEY and CDR2 SMNVEV (reference sequence). The CDR3 runs to 17 residues. The V and J ends lost 6 bases and 11 bases, in that order; junction bases with no gene match: 22. The CDR3 DNA sequence: TGTGCCAGCAGAGCGTCTCGGTTAGGCGGGACAGGGCGGTATGCTTTCTTT. It codes for CASRASRLGGTGRYAFF.

The V gene is TRBV10-2, the J gene TRBJ2-1, with TRBD2 matching over 10 bases. V shed 3 bases and J 7 bases; nucleotides not matched to a gene: 9. In germline, CDR1 is WSHSY, CDR2 SAAADI. The CDR3 has 16 amino acids. The CDR3 DNA follows: TGCGCCAGCAGTGATTGGGCTAGCGGGAGTGGGAATGAGCAGTTCTTC. Translation: CASSDWASGSGNEQFF.

The chain recombines TRBV19 with TRBJ2-4; 7 bases are shared with TRBD1. Losses at the gene ends were 1 base for V and 6 bases for J; bases not matched to a gene: 6. This CDR3 is built from 15 residues. The germline V gene encodes CDR1 LNHDA and CDR2 SQIVND (reference sequence). CDR3 bases: TGTGCCAGTAGTATAGCTGGCGAGGGGGCAAACATTCAGTACTTC. Amino acid sequence: CASSIAGEGANIQYF. Variable domain in full (rest from reference TRBV19 and TRBJ2-4): DGGITQSPKYLFRKEGQNVTLSCEQNLNHDAMYWYRQDPGQGLRLIYYSQIVNDFQKGDIAEGYSVSREKKESFPLTVTSAQKNPTAFYLCASSIAGEGANIQYFGAGTRLSVL.